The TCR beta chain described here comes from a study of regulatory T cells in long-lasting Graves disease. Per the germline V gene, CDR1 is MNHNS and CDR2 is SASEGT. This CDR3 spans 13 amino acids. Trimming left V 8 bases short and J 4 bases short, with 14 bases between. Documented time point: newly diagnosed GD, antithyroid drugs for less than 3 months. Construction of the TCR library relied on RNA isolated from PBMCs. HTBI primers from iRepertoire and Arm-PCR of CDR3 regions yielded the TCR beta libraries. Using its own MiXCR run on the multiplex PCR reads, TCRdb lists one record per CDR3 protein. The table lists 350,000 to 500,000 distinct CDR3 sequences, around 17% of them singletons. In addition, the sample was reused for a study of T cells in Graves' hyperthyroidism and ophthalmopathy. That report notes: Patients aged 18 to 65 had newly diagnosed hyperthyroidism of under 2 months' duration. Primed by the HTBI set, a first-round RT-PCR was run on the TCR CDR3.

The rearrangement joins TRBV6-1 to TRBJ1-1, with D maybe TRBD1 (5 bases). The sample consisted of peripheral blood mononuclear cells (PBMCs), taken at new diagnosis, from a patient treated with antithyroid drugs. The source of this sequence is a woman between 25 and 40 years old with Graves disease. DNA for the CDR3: TGTGCCAGCGGGCCCCTCGGGGCCACTGAAGCTTTCTTT. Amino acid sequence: CASGPLGATEAFF.